Below are 7 T cell receptor beta chains sequenced from a single sample in a study of Tregs in tolerant kidney transplant recipients. The data were produced by immunoSEQ multiplex PCR, yet TCRdb's version contains in-frame clones alone and is incomplete. The sample has about 240,000 clones; about 80% are singletons. The sequencing input was CD4+ T cells from blood. The receptors were gathered from a human donor in good health.

V and J are TRBV30 and TRBJ1-1, with 7 bases aligning to TRBD1. The CDR3 consists of 15 residues. Losses at the gene ends were 0 bases for V and 5 bases for J; bases not matched to a gene: 9. Germline CDR1 GTSNPN, CDR2 SVGIG (reference sequence). Written as DNA, the CDR3 is TGTGCCTGGAGTGTAAGTCCGACAGGGAGAACTGAAGCTTTCTTT. Translation: CAWSVSPTGRTEAFF. Filled out from reference TRBV30 and TRBJ1-1, the complete variable domain reads SQTIHQWPATLVQPVGSPLSLECTVEGTSNPNLYWYRQAAGRGLQLLFYSVGIGQISSEVPQNLSASRPQDRQFILSSKKLLLSDSGFYLCAWSVSPTGRTEAFFGQGTRLTVV.

The gene calls are TRBV5-4 and TRBJ1-2, with 8 bases identical to TRBD1. J was trimmed by 5 bases and V by 4 bases; bases with no gene match: 4. This CDR3 has 13 residues. CDR1 and CDR2 from the germline V gene are SGHNT and YYREEE (reference sequence). CDR3 loop: CASSPDRGYGYTF. CDR3 nucleotides: TGTGCCAGCAGCCCCGACAGGGGATATGGCTACACCTTC.

This chain links TRBV16 with TRBJ1-5; D is undetermined. Germline lookup yields CDR1 KGHSY and CDR2 FQNENV. Trimming shortened V by 8 bases and J by 0 bases, and 11 bases separated the two germline ends. The CDR3 totals 14 residues. CDR3 nucleotides: TGTGCCAGCGGCCGGACTTATAGCAATCAGCCCCAGCATTTT. Translating it yields CASGRTYSNQPQHF.

This clone was seen only once. The V gene is TRBV19, the J gene TRBJ2-6; no reliable D call. Germline loops: CDR1 LNHDA, CDR2 SQIVND (reference sequence). There are 16 residues in the CDR3. Trimming removed 7 bases from V and 0 bases from J, with 13 bases in between. The CDR3 is CASNFLGVSGANVLTF. The CDR3 nucleotides are TGTGCCAGTAATTTTTTAGGTGTCTCTGGGGCCAACGTCCTGACTTTC.

This rearrangement joins TRBV2 to TRBJ1-1; D is unclear. Germline CDR1 is SNHLY and CDR2 is FYNNEI. The CDR3 covers 13 residues. V was trimmed by 4 bases and J by 4 bases, leaving 10 bases between them. The CDR3 reads CASSAGPGTEAFF. CDR3 DNA sequence: TGTGCCAGCAGTGCCGGACCTGGCACTGAAGCTTTCTTT.

The chain is built from TRBV4-2 and TRBJ2-1; TRBD1 matches at 7 bases. Germline loops: CDR1 LGHNA, CDR2 YNFKEQ. Trimming at V came to 1 base and at J to 1 base, leaving 4 bases not matched to a gene. CDR3 size: 16 residues. CDR3 sequence reads: CASSQGNRGSYNEQFF. The CDR3 DNA sequence: TGTGCCAGCAGCCAAGGGAACAGGGGATCCTACAATGAGCAGTTCTTC.

V is TRBV11-1 and J is TRBJ2-3; D gene unclear. Between the trimmed V and J ends, which lost 5 bases and 0 bases, there was a span of 12 bases. Germline CDR1 reads SGHAT; CDR2 reads FQDESV (reference sequence). The length of the CDR3 is 15 residues. CDR3 coding DNA: TGTGCCAGCAGCCCCCCGACAACTAGCACAGATACGCAGTATTTT. Translating gives CASSPPTTSTDTQYF.